Listed below are T cell receptor beta chains from one sample, sequenced in a study of T cell responses to AZD1222 COVID-19 vaccine. Measured with immunoSEQ multiplex PCR; TCRdb has only the in-frame clones, and not every one. The repertoire holds some 120,000 clones, with 70% to 90% as singletons. Material: peripheral blood, obtained on day 0 of MenACWY control vaccination. The receptors were gathered from an adult in good health. Each CDR3 is given with its conserved first and last residue. D genes are given only for firm matches. Size tells how often a clone was seen (once, few, many) or the class of an expanded clone, and some rows leave it out.

j_call clone_size d_call v_call cdr3_nt cdr3_aa
TRBJ1-4 . . TRBV30 TGTGCCTGGAGCGTACCCCAGGGGATTGGAGCAGCTAATGAAAAACTGTTTTTT CAWSVPQGIGAANEKLFF
TRBJ2-7 . . TRBV7-9 TGTGCCAGCAGCTTTTCCCCGAACAGGGCCTACGAGCAGTACTTC CASSFSPNRAYEQYF
TRBJ1-2 . . TRBV5-4 TGTGCCAGCAGCTCATGGGGGCTATATGGCTACACCTTC CASSSWGLYGYTF
TRBJ1-2 . TRBD1 TRBV4-3 TGCGCCAGCAGCCAGGACAGGGGATATGGCTACACCTTC CASSQDRGYGYTF
TRBJ1-4 . . TRBV6-5 TGTGCCAGCAGCTTCGATAGGGGAGAAAAACTGTTTTTT CASSFDRGEKLFF
TRBJ1-5 . . TRBV10-3 TGTGCCACTGGGAGGGAGGGCAATCAGCCCCAGCATTTT CATGREGNQPQHF
TRBJ1-2 . TRBD1 TRBV29-1 TGCAGCGTCGCGGGGGGACAGGGGATAGACTATGGCTACACCTTC CSVAGGQGIDYGYTF
TRBJ1-5 . . TRBV27 TGTGCCAGCAGTACAGACAGGACCCGTCAGCCCCAGCATTTT CASSTDRTRQPQHF
TRBJ1-2 few . TRBV6-6 TGTGCCAGCAGTCCAGACCGGACAGAGAGCTACACCTTC CASSPDRTESYTF
TRBJ2-3 . . TRBV7-3 TGTGCCAGCAGCTTAGATTGGGGGACAGATACGCAGTATTTT CASSLDWGTDTQYF